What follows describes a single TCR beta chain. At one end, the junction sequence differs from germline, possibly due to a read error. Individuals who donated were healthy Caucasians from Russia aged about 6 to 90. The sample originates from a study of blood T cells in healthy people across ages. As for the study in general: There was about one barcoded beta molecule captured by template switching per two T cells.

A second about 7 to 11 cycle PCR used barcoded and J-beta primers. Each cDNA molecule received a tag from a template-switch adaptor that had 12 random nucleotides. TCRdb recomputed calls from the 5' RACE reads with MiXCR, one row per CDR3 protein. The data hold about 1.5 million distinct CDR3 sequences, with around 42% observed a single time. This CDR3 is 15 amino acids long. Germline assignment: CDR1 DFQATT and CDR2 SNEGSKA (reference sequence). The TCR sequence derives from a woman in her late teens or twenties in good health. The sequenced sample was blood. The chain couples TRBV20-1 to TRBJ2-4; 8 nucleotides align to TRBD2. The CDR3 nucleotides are TGCAGTGCCAGAGAACAGCGGGGGCCTCTCTACAAGCAGTACTTC. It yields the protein CSAREQRGPLYKQYF.